This record looks at one T cell receptor beta chain sequence and its context. The CDR3 sequence is 19 residues long. This specimen comes from a study of blood T cell repertoires in COVID-19. Generated by immunoSEQ multiplex PCR, the TCRdb table keeps only in-frame clones and is missing some. The sample lists 100,000 or so clones, roughly 89% seen once, with 2% in the top ten. The clonotype was recovered from a man aged 65 to 85 with active or convalescent COVID-19. The chain combines TRBV1 with TRBJ2-3; the D call in the table, TRBD2, was not verified against the DNA. TRBV1 is a pseudogene. Input material: peripheral blood. CDR3 nucleotides: TGCACCAGCAGCCCGACCGGGACTAGCGGGGGGGCAGTAACAGATACGCAGTATTTT. Translation: CTSSPTGTSGGAVTDTQYF.